The rows below give T cell receptor beta chains drawn from one sample of a study of blood T cell repertoires in COVID-19. Clones were sequenced by immunoSEQ multiplex PCR, and TCRdb holds only the in-frame ones, with some missing. The sample includes nearly 250,000 clones, 86% seen only once; the top ten take around 1.7%. Sequences were obtained from peripheral blood. These TCRs come from a woman in her fifties or sixties who had recovered from COVID-19. Each CDR3 is given with its conserved first and last residue. D genes are given only for firm matches. Part of the rows lack a size; the others show once, few, many or a class for expanded clones.

v_call	d_call	clone_size	j_call	cdr3_nt	cdr3_aa
TRBV5-4	-	few	TRBJ2-2	TGTGCCAGCAGCTCGGGACTTACGAACACCGGGGAGCTGTTTTTT	CASSSGLTNTGELFF
TRBV5-8	TRBD2	once	TRBJ2-5	TGTGCCAGCAGCCGCCTAGCGGGCCTCCTTGGGGAGACCCAGTACTTC	CASSRLAGLLGETQYF
TRBV2	-	-	TRBJ2-5	TGTGCCAGCGGCCCGGGCCAAGAGACCCAGTACTTC	CASGPGQETQYF
TRBV6-2/TRBV6-3	TRBD1	-	TRBJ1-2	TGTGCCAGCAGTTACCCGGGACAGGGTGAATATGGCTACACCTTC	CASSYPGQGEYGYTF
TRBV14	-	-	TRBJ2-1	TGTGCCAGCAGCCAATATTATGAGCAGTTCTTC	CASSQYYEQFF
TRBV7-9	TRBD1	-	TRBJ1-4	TGTGCCAGCAGCTTCGGGACAGTTAATGAAAAACTGTTTTTT	CASSFGTVNEKLFF
TRBV25-1	TRBD2	-	TRBJ2-1	TGTGCCAGCATCGGGACTAGCGGGGGGAGATCCTACAATGAGCAGTTCTTC	CASIGTSGGRSYNEQFF
TRBV2	TRBD1	-	TRBJ1-4	TGTGCCAGCAGGCGGGACAGGTCCCCAACTAATGAAAAACTGTTTTTT	CASRRDRSPTNEKLFF
TRBV28	-	-	TRBJ2-1	TGTGCCAGCACCCTCGGGAACCGTGAAGTATTCTTC	CASTLGNREVFF
TRBV28	TRBD2	few	TRBJ2-1	TGTGCCAGCAGTTCCCGAGAAGCGGGGGTATGGGATGAGCAGTTCTTC	CASSSREAGVWDEQFF
TRBV5-1	TRBD2	-	TRBJ2-1	TGCGCCAGCAGCTTGACTAGCGGGGCTTACAATGAGCAGTTCTTC	CASSLTSGAYNEQFF
TRBV29-1	TRBD2	-	TRBJ2-7	TGCAGCGTTGTGGGGGGGAGTCTTAGGTCCTACGAGCAGTACTTC	CSVVGGSLRSYEQYF
TRBV6-5	-	-	TRBJ1-1	TGTGCCAGCAACCGGGGAGGTACGAACACTGAAGCTTTCTTT	CASNRGGTNTEAFF
TRBV7-8	-	-	TRBJ2-5	TGTGCCAGCAGCTGCCCCGGTTGCTTCCAAGAGACCCAGTACTTC	CASSCPGCFQETQYF
TRBV5-1	-	-	TRBJ1-1	TGCGCCAGCAGCTCGGACAGCCCGAACACTGAAGCTTTCTTT	CASSSDSPNTEAFF
TRBV4-3	-	-	TRBJ1-2	TGCGCCAGCAGCCAAGAGAGACGCCAGGGGTTTGGCTACACCTTC	CASSQERRQGFGYTF
TRBV5-1	-	-	TRBJ1-2	TGCGCCAGCAGCTTGAGGGAGGACTATGGCTACACCTTC	CASSLREDYGYTF
TRBV28	-	-	TRBJ1-3	TGTGCCAGCAGAGAGGCCAGGGGTTCTGGAAACACCATATATTTT	CASREARGSGNTIYF
TRBV4-2	TRBD2	-	TRBJ2-7	TGTGCCAGCAGCCAAGATCCCCTAGCGGGGGACACCTACGAGCAGTACTTC	CASSQDPLAGDTYEQYF
TRBV25-1	TRBD1	-	TRBJ1-2	TGTGCCAGCAGTGAGCAGGACAGGGGGCCTTATGGCTACACCTTC	CASSEQDRGPYGYTF
TRBV19	TRBD1	-	TRBJ1-1	TGTGCCAGTAGTCACAGGGGGCTTCGGGCTTCGGCTTTCTTT	CASSHRGLRASAFF
TRBV5-1	TRBD2	-	TRBJ2-5	TGCGCCAGCAGTGGACAGCGGGGGGGTTTAGAGACCCAGTACTTC	CASSGQRGGLETQYF
TRBV15	-	-	TRBJ2-1	TGTGCCACCAGTAGCACCTCCTACAATGAGCAGTTCTTC	CATSSTSYNEQFF
TRBV2	TRBD1	-	TRBJ1-2	TGTGCCAGTATCCCGGGACAGGGGGACTATGGCTACACCTTC	CASIPGQGDYGYTF
TRBV6-5	TRBD1	-	TRBJ1-1	TGTGCCAGCACCGCCCGACAGGGGGCGAACACTGAAGCTTTCTTT	CASTARQGANTEAFF
TRBV6-8	-	-	TRBJ1-5	TGTGCCAGCAGTTACTCCGACAGGAACAATCAGCCCCAGCATTTT	CASSYSDRNNQPQHF
TRBV5-1	TRBD1	-	TRBJ1-1	TGCGCCAGCAGCTTGGCCCGGGACAGGGGGAGTATGGGCGCTGAAGCTTTCTTT	CASSLARDRGSMGAEAFF
TRBV5-1	TRBD1	-	TRBJ1-6	TGCGCCAGCAGCTTGGGACAGGGGGCTGGTTCACCCCTCCACTTT	CASSLGQGAGSPLHF
TRBV12-3/TRBV12-4	-	-	TRBJ2-7	TGTGCCAGCAGTTTAACGGGGGTCGAGCAGTACTTC	CASSLTGVEQYF
TRBV7-2	-	-	TRBJ2-5	TGTGCCAGCAGGCCAGGGGGGCAAGAGACCCAGTACTTC	CASRPGGQETQYF
TRBV6-6	-	-	TRBJ1-1	TGTGCCAGCACTCAACAGGGATACACTGAAGCTTTCTTT	CASTQQGYTEAFF
TRBV19	-	-	TRBJ1-6	TGTGCCAGTAGCCCTGGGGGGGGCAATTCACCCCTCCACTTT	CASSPGGGNSPLHF
TRBV27	TRBD2	-	TRBJ2-2	TGTGCCAGCAGTTCCCCGGGGAGCGGGGGGGCCGAGGGGGAGCTGTTTTTT	CASSSPGSGGAEGELFF
TRBV3-1/TRBV3-2	TRBD2	-	TRBJ2-7	TGTGCCAGCAGCCGCCCGACTAGCGGGGGCTCCTACGAGCAGTACTTC	CASSRPTSGGSYEQYF
TRBV28	-	-	TRBJ1-1	TGTGCCAGCAACGGGGGATTGAACACTGAAGCTTTCTTT	CASNGGLNTEAFF
TRBV27	-	-	TRBJ2-1	TGTGCCAGCAGTTTCGCCTGGACTAACAATGAGCAGTTCTTC	CASSFAWTNNEQFF
TRBV5-4	-	-	TRBJ2-1	TGTGCCAGCAGCCGAGACGGGGGTTTTCCCAATGAGCAGTTCTTC	CASSRDGGFPNEQFF
TRBV18	TRBD1	-	TRBJ1-1	TGTGCCAGCTCACCTCGGGACAGGGGGTACACTGAAGCTTTCTTT	CASSPRDRGYTEAFF
TRBV9	-	-	TRBJ1-2	TGTGCCAGCAGCGTCCCGGGACACCCTACGGGCTACACCTTC	CASSVPGHPTGYTF
TRBV7-3	TRBD2	-	TRBJ2-1	TGTGCCAGCAGCTTGGGGGGGACCTCCTACAATGAGCAGTTCTTC	CASSLGGTSYNEQFF
TRBV2	-	few	TRBJ2-3	TGTGCCACCCCGCCCTTCGCGGGGCTACCCGATACGCAGTATTTT	CATPPFAGLPDTQYF
TRBV19	-	-	TRBJ1-2	TGTGCCAGTAGTATTGCATTCGGAGTTGGCTATGGCTACACCTTC	CASSIAFGVGYGYTF
TRBV4-3	-	once	TRBJ2-7	TGCGCCAGCAGCCGAGACAGGTTTTCTTTGCCCTCTGACGAGCAGTACTTC	CASSRDRFSLPSDEQYF